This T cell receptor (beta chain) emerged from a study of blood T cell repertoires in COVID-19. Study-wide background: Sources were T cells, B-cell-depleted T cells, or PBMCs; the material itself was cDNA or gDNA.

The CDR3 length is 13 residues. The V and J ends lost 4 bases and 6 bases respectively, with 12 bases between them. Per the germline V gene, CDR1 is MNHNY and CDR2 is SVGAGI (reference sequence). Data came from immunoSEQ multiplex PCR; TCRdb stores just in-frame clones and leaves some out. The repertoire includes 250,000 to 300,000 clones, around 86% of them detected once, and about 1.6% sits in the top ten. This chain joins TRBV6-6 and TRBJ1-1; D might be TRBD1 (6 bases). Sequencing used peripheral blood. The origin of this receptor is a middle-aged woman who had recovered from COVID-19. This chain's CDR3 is CASSSFTGSEAFF. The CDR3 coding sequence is TGTGCCAGCAGTTCCTTTACAGGGTCTGAAGCTTTCTTT.